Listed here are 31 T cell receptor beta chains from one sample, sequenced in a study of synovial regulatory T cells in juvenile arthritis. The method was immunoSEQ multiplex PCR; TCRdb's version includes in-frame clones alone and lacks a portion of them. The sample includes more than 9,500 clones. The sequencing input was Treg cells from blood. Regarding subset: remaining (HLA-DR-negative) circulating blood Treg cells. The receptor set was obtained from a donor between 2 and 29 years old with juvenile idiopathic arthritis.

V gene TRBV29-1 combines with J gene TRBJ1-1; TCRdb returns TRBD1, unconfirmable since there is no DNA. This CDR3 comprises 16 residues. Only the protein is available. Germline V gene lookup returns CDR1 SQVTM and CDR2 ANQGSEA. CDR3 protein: CSVEEGVWSTNTEAFF. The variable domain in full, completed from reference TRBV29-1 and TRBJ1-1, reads SAVISQKPSRDICQRGTSLTIQCQVDSQVTMMFWYRQQPGQSLTLIATANQGSEATYESGFVIDKFPISRPNLTFSTLTVSNMSPEDSSIYLCSVEEGVWSTNTEAFFGQGTRLTVV.

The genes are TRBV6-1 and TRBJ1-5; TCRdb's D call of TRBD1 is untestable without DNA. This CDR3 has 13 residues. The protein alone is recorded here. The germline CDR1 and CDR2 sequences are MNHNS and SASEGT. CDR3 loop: CASSYYTNQPQHF.

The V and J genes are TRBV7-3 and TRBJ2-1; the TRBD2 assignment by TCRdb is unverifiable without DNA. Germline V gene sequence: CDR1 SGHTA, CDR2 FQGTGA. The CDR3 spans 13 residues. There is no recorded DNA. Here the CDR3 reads CASSSVAGGEQFF.

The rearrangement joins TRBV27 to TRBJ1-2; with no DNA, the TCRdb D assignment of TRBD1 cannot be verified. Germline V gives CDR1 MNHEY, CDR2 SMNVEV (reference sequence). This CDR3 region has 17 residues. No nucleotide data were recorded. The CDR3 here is CASSFLDPGQANYGYTF.

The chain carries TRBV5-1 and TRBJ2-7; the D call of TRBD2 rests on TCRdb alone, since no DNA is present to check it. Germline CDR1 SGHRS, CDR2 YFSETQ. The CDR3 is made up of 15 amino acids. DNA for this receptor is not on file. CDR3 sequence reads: CASSLAGASLYEQYF.

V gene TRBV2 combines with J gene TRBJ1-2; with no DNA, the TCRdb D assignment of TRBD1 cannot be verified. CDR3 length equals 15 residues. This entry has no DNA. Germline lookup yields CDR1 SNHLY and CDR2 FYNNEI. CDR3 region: CASSERTGTNYGYTF.

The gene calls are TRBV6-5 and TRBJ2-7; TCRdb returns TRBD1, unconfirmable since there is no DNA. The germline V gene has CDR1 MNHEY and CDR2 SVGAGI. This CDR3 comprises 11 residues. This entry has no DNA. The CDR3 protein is CASRRQYEQYF.

CDR3 protein: CSVGDRARKNIQYF. The genes are TRBV29-1 and TRBJ2-4; checking the TCRdb D call of TRBD1 is not possible without DNA. CDR3 length: 14 amino acids. The record lacks a DNA sequence. Germline V CDR1 and CDR2: SQVTM, ANQGSEA.

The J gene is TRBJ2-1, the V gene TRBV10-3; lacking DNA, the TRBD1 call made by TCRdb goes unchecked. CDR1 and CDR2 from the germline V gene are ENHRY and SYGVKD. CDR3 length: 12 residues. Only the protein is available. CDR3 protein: CAIKDRDNEQFF.

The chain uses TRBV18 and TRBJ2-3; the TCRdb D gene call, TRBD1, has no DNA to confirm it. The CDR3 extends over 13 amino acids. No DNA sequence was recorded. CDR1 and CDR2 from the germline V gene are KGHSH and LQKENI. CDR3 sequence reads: CASSLGATDTQYF.

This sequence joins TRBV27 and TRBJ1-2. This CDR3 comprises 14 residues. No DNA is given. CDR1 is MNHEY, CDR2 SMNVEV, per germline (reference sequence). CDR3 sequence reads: CASSTRGGDYGYTF.

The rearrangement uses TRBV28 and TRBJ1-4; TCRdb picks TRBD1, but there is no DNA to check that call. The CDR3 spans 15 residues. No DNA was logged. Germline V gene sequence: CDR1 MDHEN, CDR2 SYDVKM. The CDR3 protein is CASSLLGRKNEKLFF. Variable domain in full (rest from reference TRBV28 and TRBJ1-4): DVKVTQSSRYLVKRTGEKVFLECVQDMDHENMFWYRQDPGLGLRLIYFSYDVKMKEKGDIPEGYSVSREKKERFSLILESASTNQTSMYLCASSLLGRKNEKLFFGSGTQLSVL.

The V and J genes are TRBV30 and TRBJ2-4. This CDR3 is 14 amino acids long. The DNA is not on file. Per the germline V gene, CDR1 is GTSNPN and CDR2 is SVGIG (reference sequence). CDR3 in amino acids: CAWSPFGGWNIQYF.

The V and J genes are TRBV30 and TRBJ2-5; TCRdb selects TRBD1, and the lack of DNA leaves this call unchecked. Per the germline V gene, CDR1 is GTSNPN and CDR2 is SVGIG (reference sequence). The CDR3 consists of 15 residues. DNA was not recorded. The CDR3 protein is CAWSADRGRGETQYF.

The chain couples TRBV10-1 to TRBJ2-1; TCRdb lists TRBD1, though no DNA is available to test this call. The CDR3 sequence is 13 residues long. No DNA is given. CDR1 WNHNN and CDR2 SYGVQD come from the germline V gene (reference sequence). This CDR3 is CASSGGPYNEQFF.

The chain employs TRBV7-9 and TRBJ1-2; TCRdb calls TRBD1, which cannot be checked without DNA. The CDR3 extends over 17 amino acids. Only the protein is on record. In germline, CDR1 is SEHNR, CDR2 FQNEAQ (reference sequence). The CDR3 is CASSWASAQSRDYGYTF.

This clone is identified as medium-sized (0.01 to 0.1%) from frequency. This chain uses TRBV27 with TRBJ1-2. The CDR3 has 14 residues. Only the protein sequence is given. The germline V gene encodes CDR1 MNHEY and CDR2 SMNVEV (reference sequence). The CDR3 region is CASSLSRATRSYTF.

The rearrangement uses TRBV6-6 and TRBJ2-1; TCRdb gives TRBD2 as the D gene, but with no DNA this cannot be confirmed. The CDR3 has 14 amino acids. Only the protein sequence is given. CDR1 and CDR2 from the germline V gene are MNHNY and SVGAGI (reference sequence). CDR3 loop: CASSYVGGPGEQFF.

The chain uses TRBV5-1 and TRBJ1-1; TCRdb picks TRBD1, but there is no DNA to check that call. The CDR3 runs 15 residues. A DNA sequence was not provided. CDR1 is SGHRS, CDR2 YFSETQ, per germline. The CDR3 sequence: CASSLESTGPTEAFF.

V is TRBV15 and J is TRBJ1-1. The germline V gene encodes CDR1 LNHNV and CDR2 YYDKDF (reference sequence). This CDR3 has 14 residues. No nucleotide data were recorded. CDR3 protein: CATSRGGFRTEAFF.

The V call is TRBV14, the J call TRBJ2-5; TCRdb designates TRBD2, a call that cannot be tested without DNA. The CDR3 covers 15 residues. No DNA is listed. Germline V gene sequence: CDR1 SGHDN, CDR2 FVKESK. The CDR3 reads CASSPSLLAGETQYF. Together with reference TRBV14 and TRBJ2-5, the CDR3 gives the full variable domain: EAGVTQFPSHSVIEKGQTVTLRCDPISGHDNLYWYRRVMGKEIKFLLHFVKESKQDESGMPNNRFLAERTGGTYSTLKVQPAELEDSGVYFCASSPSLLAGETQYFGPGTRLLVL.

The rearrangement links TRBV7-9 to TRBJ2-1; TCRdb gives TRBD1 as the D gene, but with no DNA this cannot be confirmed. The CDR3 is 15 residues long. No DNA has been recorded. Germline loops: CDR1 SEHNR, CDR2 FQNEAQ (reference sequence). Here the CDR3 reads CAVHLGDIYHNEQFF.

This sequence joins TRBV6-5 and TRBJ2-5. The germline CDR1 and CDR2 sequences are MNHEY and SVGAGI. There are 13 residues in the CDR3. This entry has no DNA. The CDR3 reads CASSPNHQETQYF.

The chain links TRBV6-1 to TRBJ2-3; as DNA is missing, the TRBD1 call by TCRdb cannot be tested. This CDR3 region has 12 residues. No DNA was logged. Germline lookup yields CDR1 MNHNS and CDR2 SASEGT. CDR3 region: CASSSDSDTQYF.

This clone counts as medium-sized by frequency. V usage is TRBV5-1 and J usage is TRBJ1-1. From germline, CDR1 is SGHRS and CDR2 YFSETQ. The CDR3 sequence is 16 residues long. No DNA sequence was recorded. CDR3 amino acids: CASSLSSRVMNTEAFF.

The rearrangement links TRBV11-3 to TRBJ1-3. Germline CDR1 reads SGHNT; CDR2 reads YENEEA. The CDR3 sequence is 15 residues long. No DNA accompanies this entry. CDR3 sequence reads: CASSPLVSSGNTIYF.

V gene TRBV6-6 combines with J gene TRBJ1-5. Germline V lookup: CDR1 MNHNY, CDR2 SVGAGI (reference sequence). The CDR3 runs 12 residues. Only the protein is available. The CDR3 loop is CASKGFNQPQHF.

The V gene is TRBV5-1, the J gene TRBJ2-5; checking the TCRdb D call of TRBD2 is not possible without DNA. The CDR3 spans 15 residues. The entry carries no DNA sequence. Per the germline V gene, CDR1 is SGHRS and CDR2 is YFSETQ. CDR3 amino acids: CASSQPGLGGETQYF.

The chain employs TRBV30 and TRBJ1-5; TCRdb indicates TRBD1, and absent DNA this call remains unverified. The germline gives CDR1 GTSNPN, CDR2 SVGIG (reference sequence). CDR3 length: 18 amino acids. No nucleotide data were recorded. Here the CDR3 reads CAWSGGTGGPFSNQPQHF.

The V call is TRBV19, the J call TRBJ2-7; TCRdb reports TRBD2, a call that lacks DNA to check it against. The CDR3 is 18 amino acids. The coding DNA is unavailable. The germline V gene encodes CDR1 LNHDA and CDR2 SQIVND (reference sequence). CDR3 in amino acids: CASSIDGPCLAGTYEQYF.

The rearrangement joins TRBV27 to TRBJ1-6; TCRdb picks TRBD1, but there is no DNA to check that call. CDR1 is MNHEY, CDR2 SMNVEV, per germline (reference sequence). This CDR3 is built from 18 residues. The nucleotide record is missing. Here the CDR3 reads CASSFGTGGGPGNSPLHF.